The 28 T cell receptor beta chains listed next were all sequenced from one sample in a study of blood T cell repertoires in COVID-19. Measured with immunoSEQ multiplex PCR; TCRdb has only the in-frame clones, and not every one. The sample lists over 11,000 clones, less than 95% occurring once. Input material: peripheral blood. Receptors originate from a human donor in a cohort sampled during active COVID-19.

V is TRBV7-8 and J is TRBJ1-2; possibly TRBD1 for D (6 bases). This CDR3 has 15 amino acids. V lost 1 base, J lost 3 bases, and 12 bases lay in between. Germline CDR1 reads SGHVS; CDR2 reads FQNEAQ. Here the CDR3 DNA reads TGTGCCAGCAGCTTAGGCGTACAGGGATACTATGGCTACACCTTC. This gives the protein CASSLGVQGYYGYTF.

V and J are TRBV28 and TRBJ2-2; TRBD2 matches at 8 bases. This CDR3 region has 15 residues. Per germline, CDR1 MDHEN and CDR2 SYDVKM. With 2 bases clipped from V and 4 bases from J, the junction kept 3 bases outside the gene matches. CDR3 sequence (DNA): TGTGCCAGCAGTTTAGGTCTAGCGGGCACCGGGGAGCTGTTTTTT. Translation gives CASSLGLAGTGELFF.

V is TRBV29-1 and J is TRBJ1-2; tentative D call: TRBD1 (5 bases). Trimming shortened V by 4 bases and J by 2 bases, and 11 bases separated the two germline ends. The CDR3 runs to 13 residues. CDR1 SQVTM and CDR2 ANQGSEA come from the germline V gene. The CDR3 protein is CSVGTGTNYGYTF. The CDR3 nucleotides are TGCAGCGTTGGTACAGGCACAAACTATGGCTACACCTTC.

The rearrangement joins TRBV11-2 to TRBJ2-5; 7 bases fit TRBD1. The CDR3 length is 17 residues. V was clipped by 5 bases and J by 2 bases; unmatched bases: 14. The germline V gene has CDR1 SGHAT and CDR2 FQNNGV. The CDR3, as DNA: TGTGCCAGCAGCCAAGGACAGGTATCAAATCTTCAAGAGACCCAGTACTTC. Its protein is CASSQGQVSNLQETQYF.

In DNA form, the CDR3 reads TGTGCCTGGAGTGTAGGGGGAGACACAGATACGCAGTATTTT. Its translation is CAWSVGGDTDTQYF. This chain links TRBV30 with TRBJ2-3; D is possibly TRBD1 (6 bases). V was clipped by 0 bases and J by 2 bases, with 9 bases between them. Germline V gene sequence: CDR1 GTSNPN, CDR2 SVGIG (reference sequence). The CDR3 is 14 residues long.

This clone was picked up one time. V gene TRBV3-1 (or the pseudogene TRBV3-2) combines with J gene TRBJ2-7; D uncertain. The V end was cut by 4 bases, the J end by 1 base, with 8 bases between. Germline V gene data show CDR1 as LGHDT and CDR2 as YNNKEL (reference sequence). The CDR3 has 13 amino acids. The DNA for the CDR3 is TGTGCCAGCAGCCTGGGCCGATCCTACGAGCAGTACTTC. Amino acid sequence: CASSLGRSYEQYF.

The chain links TRBV5-4 to TRBJ2-2; possibly TRBD2 for D (5 bases). Germline assignment: CDR1 SGHNT and CDR2 YYREEE (reference sequence). This CDR3 has 15 residues. V lost 3 bases and J 4 bases, leaving 13 bases between the germline ends. In DNA, the CDR3 is TGTGCCAGCAGCTCTACGAGGGCGGTCACCGGGGAGCTGTTTTTT. This codes for CASSSTRAVTGELFF.

This chain connects TRBV19 to TRBJ1-2; D is possibly TRBD1 (5 bases). Per germline, CDR1 LNHDA and CDR2 SQIVND (reference sequence). V gave up 8 bases and J gave up 4 bases, with 11 bases separating them. The CDR3 has 12 amino acids. For the CDR3, the DNA is TGTGCCAGTCAAGGGCAGGGCTATGGCTACACCTTC. Its translation: CASQGQGYGYTF.

The chain employs TRBV10-3 and TRBJ2-1; 12 positions agree with TRBD2. The germline V gene has CDR1 ENHRY and CDR2 SYGVKD. V dropped 0 bases and J dropped 13; count of bases not matched to a gene: 10. The CDR3 has 16 residues. This chain's CDR3 is CAISESASGGVGPQFF. The CDR3 DNA reads TGTGCCATCAGTGAGTCGGCTAGCGGGGGGGTAGGGCCTCAGTTCTTC.

The chain combines TRBV28 with TRBJ1-2; D is possibly TRBD1 (5 bases). CDR1 is MDHEN and CDR2 is SYDVKM in the germline V gene. CDR3 length equals 18 residues. The V end was cut by 6 bases, the J end by 1 base, with 24 bases between. CDR3 nucleotides: TGTGCCAGCAGAGCGGTGGGAGACTGGGGGAGGTTTAACTATGGCTACACCTTC. The encoded protein is CASRAVGDWGRFNYGYTF.

The rearrangement joins TRBV9 to TRBJ1-2; 8 nucleotides agree with TRBD1. J lost 5 bases, V lost 6 bases, and 3 bases had no gene match. Germline V gene sequence: CDR1 SGDLS, CDR2 YYNGEE. The CDR3 contains 12 residues. In DNA form, the CDR3 reads TGTGCCAGCACACGGACAGGGTATGGCTACACCTTC. Protein product: CASTRTGYGYTF.

A few counts support this clone. The genes are TRBV4-1 and TRBJ1-2; D unclear. The CDR3 covers 15 residues. CDR1 and CDR2 (germline): MGHRA, YSYEKL. With 0 bases removed from V and 0 bases from J, the gap between germline ends came to 8 bases. CDR3 DNA sequence: TGCGCCAGCAGCCAAGATATCAACTCTAACTATGGCTACACCTTC. It is translated as CASSQDINSNYGYTF.

V is TRBV7-2 and J is TRBJ2-5; TRBD1 is a possible D gene (6 bases). This CDR3 spans 14 amino acids. V gave up 3 bases and J gave up 3 bases, with 11 bases separating them. Germline loops: CDR1 SGHTA, CDR2 FQGNSA. CDR3 sequence reads: CASSLLGQEETQYF. The CDR3 coding sequence is TGTGCCAGCAGCTTGTTGGGACAAGAAGAGACCCAGTACTTC.

This clone was seen only a few times. The chain employs TRBV11-2 and TRBJ2-5; 12 positions agree with TRBD2. The CDR3 loop spans 16 amino acids. In germline, CDR1 is SGHAT, CDR2 FQNNGV. The J segment lost 5 bases and the V segment lost 5 bases, leaving 9 bases of the junction unmatched. This chain's CDR3 is CASSLRLAGVSETQYF. In DNA, the CDR3 is TGTGCCAGCAGCCTACGACTAGCGGGAGTTTCGGAGACCCAGTACTTC.

The rearrangement joins TRBV19 to TRBJ1-5, with 9 bases identical to TRBD1. This CDR3 contains 18 residues. Losses at the gene ends were 5 bases for V and 0 bases for J; bases not matched to a gene: 11. Germline V lookup: CDR1 LNHDA, CDR2 SQIVND (reference sequence). CDR3 coding DNA: TGTGCCAGTAGTTCGCTTACCGGGACAGGGATTAGCAATCAGCCCCAGCATTTT. Translated, it gives CASSSLTGTGISNQPQHF.

This clone occurred once. In nucleotides, the CDR3 is TGTGCCAGCAGCTTTCGGGGAGTACGATCACCCCTCCACTTT. This gives the protein CASSFRGVRSPLHF. The chain uses TRBV5-8 and TRBJ1-6, with D unclear. V lost 2 bases and J 10 bases, leaving 13 bases between the germline ends. CDR1 and CDR2 (germline): SGHTS, YDEGEE. This CDR3 spans 14 amino acids.

The V gene is TRBV27, the J gene TRBJ2-7; D unclear. Germline CDR1 is MNHEY and CDR2 is SMNVEV (reference sequence). The CDR3 runs 14 residues. The V end lost 2 bases, the J end lost 1 base, and 9 bases lay between the germline ends. The CDR3 protein is CASSLTYLSYEQYF. The CDR3 nucleotides read TGTGCCAGCAGTTTAACCTACCTATCCTACGAGCAGTACTTC.

This clone came up a few times. The chain uses TRBV27 and TRBJ2-3; 7 bases agree with TRBD2. The V segment lost 8 bases and the J segment 4 bases; nucleotides outside the gene matches: 9. Germline CDR1 is MNHEY and CDR2 is SMNVEV (reference sequence). The length of the CDR3 is 14 residues. In DNA form, the CDR3 reads TGTGCCAGCTCGCCAGCCGCGGGGGCAGATACGCAGTATTTT. This translates into CASSPAAGADTQYF.

The chain employs TRBV14 and TRBJ2-7; 7 bases are shared with TRBD2. Germline V gene sequence: CDR1 SGHDN, CDR2 FVKESK. Unmatched junction bases numbered 5, after V lost 2 bases and J lost 4 bases. The CDR3 is 14 amino acids. The DNA for the CDR3 is TGTGCCAGCAGCCAACGGCGGGAGAGGTACGAGCAGTACTTC. Translated: CASSQRRERYEQYF.

The chain links TRBV4-1 to TRBJ2-7, with 7 positions matching TRBD1. Germline V CDR1 and CDR2: MGHRA, YSYEKL. Trimming cost V 0 bases and J 6 bases; bases outside gene matches: 5. This CDR3 spans 14 amino acids. The CDR3 DNA reads TGCGCCAGCAGCCAAGAAAGGGCAGGGGGCGAGCAGTACTTC. This gives the protein CASSQERAGGEQYF.

The table lists this clone with a count of one. V gene TRBV7-2 combines with J gene TRBJ2-1; 8 bases align to TRBD2. The germline V gene encodes CDR1 SGHTA and CDR2 FQGNSA. CDR3 length: 17 residues. The V gene end was trimmed by 5 bases and the J gene end by 5 bases; junction bases not matched to a gene: 14. The CDR3 region has the DNA TGTGCCAGCAGCCTAGGGGGGACTAGACGTTTCAACAATGAGCAGTTCTTC. This sequence encodes CASSLGGTRRFNNEQFF.

The chain employs TRBV11-2 and TRBJ1-1; no definite D call. Trimming cost V 3 bases and J 7 bases, with 9 bases left between them. Germline CDR1 SGHAT, CDR2 FQNNGV. The CDR3 runs 12 residues. CDR3 in DNA: TGTGCCAGCAGCTTTGACGGGATTGAAGCTTTCTTT. This codes for CASSFDGIEAFF.

The gene calls are TRBV3-1 (or the pseudogene TRBV3-2) and TRBJ2-1, with D hard to call. Looked up from germline, CDR1 is LGHDT and CDR2 is YNNKEL (reference sequence). V was cut by 1 base and J by 15 bases, with 10 bases left in between. The CDR3 sequence is 11 residues long. This CDR3 reads CASSQAKARFF. In DNA, the CDR3 is TGTGCCAGCAGCCAAGCTAAAGCAAGGTTCTTC.

The CDR3 is CASSVAGGSYEQYF. DNA of the CDR3: TGTGCCAGCAGTGTAGCGGGAGGTTCCTACGAGCAGTACTTC. The chain is built from TRBV6-2 or TRBV6-3 and TRBJ2-7; TRBD2 matches at 10 bases. The CDR3 length is 14 residues. CDR1 MNHEY and CDR2 SVGEGT come from the germline V gene. The V segment lost 5 bases and the J segment 1 base; nucleotides outside the gene matches: 2.

V is TRBV30 and J is TRBJ1-1; 8 bases agree with TRBD1. V lost 4 bases, J lost 1 base, and 8 bases stayed unmatched. There are 15 residues in the CDR3. CDR1 GTSNPN and CDR2 SVGIG come from the germline V gene (reference sequence). CDR3 in amino acids: CAWKTAGTGNTEAFF. CDR3 nucleotides: TGTGCCTGGAAAACCGCAGGGACAGGGAACACTGAAGCTTTCTTT. Variable domain in full (rest from reference TRBV30 and TRBJ1-1): SQTIHQWPATLVQPVGSPLSLECTVEGTSNPNLYWYRQAAGRGLQLLFYSVGIGQISSEVPQNLSASRPQDRQFILSSKKLLLSDSGFYLCAWKTAGTGNTEAFFGQGTRLTVV.

V usage is TRBV29-1 and J usage is TRBJ1-5, with D possibly TRBD1 on 6 matching bases. CDR1 and CDR2 (germline): SQVTM, ANQGSEA. The CDR3 runs to 13 residues. V was trimmed by 7 bases and J by 2 bases, leaving 12 bases between them. In DNA form, the CDR3 reads TGCAGCGCGAAAGGGGGTGGCAATCAGCCCCAGCATTTT. Encoded protein: CSAKGGGNQPQHF.

The J gene is TRBJ1-5, the V gene TRBV4-2, with D tentatively TRBD1 (6 bases). Trimming pared 0 bases from V and 0 bases from J, leaving 12 bases between. The CDR3 is 17 residues long. Germline V lookup: CDR1 LGHNA, CDR2 YNFKEQ. The CDR3 DNA reads TGTGCCAGCAGCCAAGATGGCGGACAGACTAGCAATCAGCCCCAGCATTTT. Its translation: CASSQDGGQTSNQPQHF.

The CDR3 reads CASSSGQGGEQYF. The CDR3, as DNA: TGTGCCAGCAGCTCAGGACAGGGTGGTGAGCAGTACTTC. The chain links TRBV13 to TRBJ2-7; 8 bases fit TRBD1. Germline V gives CDR1 PRHDT, CDR2 FYEKMQ (reference sequence). The trim removed 4 bases at V and 7 bases at J, leaving 6 bases unmatched. CDR3 size: 13 residues.